This T cell receptor (beta chain) stems from a study of blood T cell repertoires in COVID-19 (dated by TCRdb to 2020 to 2021). For the wider study: The collaborator samples originated in the United States, Italy and Spain and spanned the acute and convalescent phases of COVID-19. The material from the prospective study consisted of cDNA or gDNA derived from T cells, B-cell-depleted T cells, or PBMCs. The dataset comprised deeply sampled blood TCRbeta repertoires from subjects exposed to, actively infected with, or recovered from COVID-19. A freely available public database, intended as a resource for researchers studying the immune response to SARS-CoV-2, is where the repertoires were released. Samples were obtained from the ongoing ImmuneRACE study (first 160 participants) and from approximately 1,200 subjects provided by 6 global collaborators. Nearly every sample came with metadata listing a de-identified subject ID, COVID-19 status, age in years and sex. Where available, HLA class I and class II types were obtained from metadata supplied by the sample provider rather than from assay-based typing. Study-wide conclusions, independent of this receptor: How much clinical and demographic metadata was included differed by source and by participant, and the metadata was provided uncurated.

From a lookup of the germline V gene, CDR1 and CDR2 are MNHEY and SVGEGT. The CDR3 starts with the cysteine, ends with the phenylalanine, and has 13 residues. Only the CDR3 DNA stays, 39 bases, in frame from base 1. V is cut by 6 bases and J by 11 bases, and the space between the germline ends is 19 bases. A word on this clone: The antigen this receptor binds is unknown. No per-base quality is available; no much larger clone lies one base away.

The immunoSEQ Assay, a bias-controlled multiplex PCR, was used to amplify TCRbeta CDR3 regions from genomic DNA. The original methods were these. The number of nucleated cells in each sample was estimated by amplification of reference gene primers within the assay. To quantify the absolute abundance of each unique TCRbeta CDR3 rearrangement, sequence reads were collapsed and filtered. For each sample, productive Simpson clonality was calculated as the square root of Simpson's diversity index across productive rearrangements. TCRdb re-hosts the immuneACCESS table, in-frame sequences only. Its copies lack some clones; in the studies checked, an unresolved V gene accounts for under half of them, and the cause for the rest is not known. The V and J calls and the clone size are those of that table, but D and trimming were determined from the DNA. The sample yields more than 150,000 clones; 79% were counted once. The top ten clones comprise around 15% of the sample.

Collaborating institutions collected whole blood in K2EDTA tubes following their own protocols. For TCRbeta analysis, collaborators shipped samples in one of three forms: frozen whole blood, isolated PBMCs, or DNA extracted from either of those sample types. The chain was built from TRBV6-2 or TRBV6-3 and TRBJ1-2; TRBD1 is possibly the D segment (6 matching bases). Material: peripheral blood. The source of this sequence is a man in his sixties with active or convalescent COVID-19. The CDR3 is CASSPTGGLGYTF. At the DNA level, the sequence is TGTGCCAGCAGCCCCACCGGGGGGCTGGGGTACACCTTC.